This TCR beta chain was found in a study of blood T cell repertoires in COVID-19. V shed 4 bases and J shed 2 bases, with 9 bases lying between them. This CDR3 is built from 13 residues. Per the germline V gene, CDR1 is SGHDT and CDR2 is YYEEEE. Assay: immunoSEQ multiplex PCR; the TCRdb copy retains only in-frame clones and omits some. The table has 66,000 or so clones, around 84% seen once. The clonotype comes from a man aged 50 or older with active COVID-19. The specimen was peripheral blood. The chain couples TRBV5-6 to TRBJ2-5; no clear D gene. In DNA form, the CDR3 reads TGTGCCAGCAGCCCGACTGGTCAAGAGACCCAGTACTTC. Translating it yields CASSPTGQETQYF.